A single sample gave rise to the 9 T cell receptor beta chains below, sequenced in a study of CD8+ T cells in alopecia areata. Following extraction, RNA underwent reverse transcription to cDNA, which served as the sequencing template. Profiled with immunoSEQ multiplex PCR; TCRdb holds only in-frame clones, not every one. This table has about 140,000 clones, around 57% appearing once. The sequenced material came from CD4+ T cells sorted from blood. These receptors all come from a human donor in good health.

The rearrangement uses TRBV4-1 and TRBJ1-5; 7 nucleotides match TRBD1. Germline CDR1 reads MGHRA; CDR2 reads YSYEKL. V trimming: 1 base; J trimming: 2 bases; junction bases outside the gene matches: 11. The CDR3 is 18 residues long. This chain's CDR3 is CASSQGRTGLLGNQPQHF. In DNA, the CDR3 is TGCGCCAGCAGCCAAGGACGGACAGGTTTACTAGGCAATCAGCCCCAGCATTTT.

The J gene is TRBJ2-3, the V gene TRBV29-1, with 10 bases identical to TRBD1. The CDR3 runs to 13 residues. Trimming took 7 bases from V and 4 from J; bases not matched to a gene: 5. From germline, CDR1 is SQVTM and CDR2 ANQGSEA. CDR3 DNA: TGCAGCGCCACAGGGACAGGGGCAGATACGCAGTATTTT. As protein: CSATGTGADTQYF.

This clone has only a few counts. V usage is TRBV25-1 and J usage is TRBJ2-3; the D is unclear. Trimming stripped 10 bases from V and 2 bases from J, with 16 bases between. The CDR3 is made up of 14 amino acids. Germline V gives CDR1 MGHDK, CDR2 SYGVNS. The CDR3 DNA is TGTGCCACAAGGGCCCTGACCCTCACAGATACGCAGTATTTT. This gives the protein CATRALTLTDTQYF.

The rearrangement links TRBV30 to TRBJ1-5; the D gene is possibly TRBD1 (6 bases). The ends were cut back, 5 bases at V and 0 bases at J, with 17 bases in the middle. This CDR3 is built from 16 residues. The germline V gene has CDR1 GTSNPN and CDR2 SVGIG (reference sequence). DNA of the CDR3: TGTGCCTGGGGTGCCCTTAGGACAGATAGCAATCAGCCCCAGCATTTT. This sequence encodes CAWGALRTDSNQPQHF.

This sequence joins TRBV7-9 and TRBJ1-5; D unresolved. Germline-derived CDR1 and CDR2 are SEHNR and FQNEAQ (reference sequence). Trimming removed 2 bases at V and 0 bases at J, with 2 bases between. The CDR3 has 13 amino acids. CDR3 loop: CASSLSSNQPQHF. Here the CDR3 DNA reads TGTGCCAGCAGCTTAAGTAGCAATCAGCCCCAGCATTTT.

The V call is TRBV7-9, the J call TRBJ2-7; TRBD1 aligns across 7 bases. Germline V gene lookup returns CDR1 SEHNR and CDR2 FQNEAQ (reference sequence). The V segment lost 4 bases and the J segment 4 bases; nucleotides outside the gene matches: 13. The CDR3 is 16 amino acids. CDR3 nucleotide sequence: TGTGCCAGCAGCTCCCACTCATCGACAGGGAAGTACGAGCAGTACTTC. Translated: CASSSHSSTGKYEQYF. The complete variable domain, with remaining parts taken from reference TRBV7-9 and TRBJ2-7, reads DTGVSQNPRHKITKRGQNVTFRCDPISEHNRLYWYRQTLGQGPEFLTYFQNEAQLEKSRLLSDRFSAERPKGSFSTLEIQRTEQGDSAMYLCASSSHSSTGKYEQYFGPGTRLTVT.

Here the CDR3 reads CASSQSLAGGPPTDTQYF. CDR3 nucleotide sequence: TGTGCCAGCAGCCAATCCCTAGCGGGAGGGCCACCCACAGATACGCAGTATTTT. The V and J genes are TRBV4-2 and TRBJ2-3, with 12 positions matching TRBD2. Trimming at V came to 2 bases and at J to 2 bases, leaving 8 bases not matched to a gene. CDR1 and CDR2 (germline): LGHNA, YNFKEQ. The CDR3 is 18 amino acids.

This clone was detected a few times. The CDR3 loop reads CASSVGLTGDAFF. DNA of the CDR3: TGTGCCAGCAGCGTGGGGCTTACAGGGGACGCTTTCTTT. This sequence joins TRBV9 and TRBJ1-1; 7 positions match TRBD1. The V gene's germline CDR1 is SGDLS and CDR2 YYNGEE. The CDR3 runs to 13 residues. Losses at the gene ends were 2 bases for V and 11 bases for J; bases not matched to a gene: 9.

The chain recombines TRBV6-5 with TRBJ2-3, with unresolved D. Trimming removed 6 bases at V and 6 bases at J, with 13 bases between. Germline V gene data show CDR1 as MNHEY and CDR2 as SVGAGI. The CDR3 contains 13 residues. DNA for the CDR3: TGTGCCAGCAGGCCTCGGCCTACGGATACGCAGTATTTT. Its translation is CASRPRPTDTQYF.